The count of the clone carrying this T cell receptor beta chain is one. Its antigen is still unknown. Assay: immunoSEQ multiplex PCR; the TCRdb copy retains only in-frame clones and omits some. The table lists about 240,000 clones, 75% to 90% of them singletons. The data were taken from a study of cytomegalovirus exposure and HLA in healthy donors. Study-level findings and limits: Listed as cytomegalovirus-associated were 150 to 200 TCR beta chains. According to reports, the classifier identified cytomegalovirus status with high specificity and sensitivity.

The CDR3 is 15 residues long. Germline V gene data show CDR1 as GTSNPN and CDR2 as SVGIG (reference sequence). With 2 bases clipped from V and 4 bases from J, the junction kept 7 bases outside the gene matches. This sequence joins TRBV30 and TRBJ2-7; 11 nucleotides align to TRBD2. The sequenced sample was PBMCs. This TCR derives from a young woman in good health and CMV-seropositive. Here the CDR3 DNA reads TGTGCCTGGAGTCTCGGGGGACTAGCGGAATACGAGCAGTACTTC. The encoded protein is CAWSLGGLAEYEQYF.